Listed here are 28 T cell receptor beta chains from one sample, sequenced in a study of shared clonotypes between healthy human individuals. Measured with immunoSEQ multiplex PCR; TCRdb has only the in-frame clones, and not every one. This table has about a million clones, 70% to 80% appearing once. Sequenced input: memory CD4+ T cells from PBMCs. Subset here: CD45RA-negative fraction. The receptors shown here come from a man aged 18 to 30 in good health. Some clones in this sample may be carry-over from other donors' samples.

This clone is a singleton in its sample. This chain uses TRBV14 with TRBJ2-1; TRBD1 might be the D (5 bases). This CDR3 region has 16 residues. Trimming took off 4 bases at V and 1 base at J, with 14 bases between the two ends. Looked up from germline, CDR1 is SGHDN and CDR2 is FVKESK. The CDR3 DNA follows: TGTGCCAGCAGCCCCTTGACAGTTTTGTCCTACAATGAGCAGTTCTTC. It is translated as CASSPLTVLSYNEQFF.

The chain uses TRBV2 and TRBJ1-2; 9 positions match TRBD1. The CDR3 has 12 amino acids. The V and J ends lost 8 bases and 6 bases, in that order; junction bases with no gene match: 4. Germline V gene data show CDR1 as SNHLY and CDR2 as FYNNEI. CDR3 nucleotides: TGTGCCAGCGGGCGGACAGGGGATGGCTACACCTTC. Amino acid sequence: CASGRTGDGYTF.

The rearrangement links TRBV6-1 to TRBJ2-3; D not certain. The CDR3 has 14 amino acids. Germline V gives CDR1 MNHNS, CDR2 SASEGT. Trimming took 5 bases from V and 8 from J, leaving 17 bases between them. CDR3 sequence: CASSRATLDTTQYF. CDR3 sequence (DNA): TGTGCCAGCAGTCGGGCCACCCTGGATACTACGCAGTATTTT.

The table lists this clone with a few counts. Other DNA sequences in this sample translate to the same CDR3. The chain links TRBV5-1 to TRBJ2-5; D is unclear. V dropped 0 bases and J dropped 5 bases, with 5 bases sitting between them. Germline CDR1 and CDR2: SGHRS and YFSETQ. The CDR3 is 12 residues long. The CDR3 reads CASSLAGETQYF. The CDR3 nucleotides read TGCGCCAGCAGCTTGGCTGGGGAGACCCAGTACTTC.

The chain employs TRBV6-6 and TRBJ2-7, with TRBD1 matching 10 bases. CDR3 length: 15 residues. Trimming removed 6 bases from V and 1 base from J; junction bases left unmatched: 6. The germline CDR1 and CDR2 sequences are MNHNY and SVGAGI (reference sequence). The CDR3 nucleotides are TGTGCCAGCAGCGCACGGGACAGGGGTTCCTACGAGCAGTACTTC. Amino acids: CASSARDRGSYEQYF.

J is TRBJ2-1 and V is TRBV7-9, with D perhaps TRBD1 or TRBD2 (5 bases each). The CDR3 has 14 amino acids. V shed 5 bases and J shed 5 bases, with 13 bases lying between them. CDR1 is SEHNR, CDR2 FQNEAQ, per germline (reference sequence). Written as DNA, the CDR3 is TGTGCCAGCAGCCTGGGACGGAATAACAATGAGCAGTTCTTC. Translated, it gives CASSLGRNNNEQFF.

V gene TRBV27 combines with J gene TRBJ1-1, with 8 bases lining up with TRBD1. This CDR3 region has 15 residues. Germline CDR1 reads MNHEY; CDR2 reads SMNVEV (reference sequence). Germline trimming cut 4 bases from V and 5 bases from J; bases unmatched to any gene: 9. The CDR3 sequence: CASSSRTGWGTEAFF. CDR3 nucleotides: TGTGCCAGCAGTTCCAGGACAGGGTGGGGGACTGAAGCTTTCTTT.

The chain is built from TRBV2 and TRBJ1-5, with D hard to call. The CDR3 runs to 14 residues. V shed 6 bases and J shed 5 bases, with 14 bases lying between them. The V gene's germline CDR1 is SNHLY and CDR2 FYNNEI. The CDR3 region is CASRVGINDQPQHF. The CDR3 DNA reads TGTGCCAGCAGAGTAGGGATCAACGATCAGCCCCAGCATTTT.

CDR3 region: CASKWDRENTEAFF. CDR3 DNA sequence: TGTGCCAGCAAATGGGACAGGGAGAACACTGAAGCTTTCTTT. The chain combines TRBV27 with TRBJ1-1, with 9 bases fitting TRBD1. Per the germline V gene, CDR1 is MNHEY and CDR2 is SMNVEV (reference sequence). The V and J ends lost 7 bases and 1 base, in that order; junction bases with no gene match: 4. The CDR3 spans 14 residues.

This clone was counted ten times or more. The V call is TRBV11-2, the J call TRBJ2-7, with D perhaps TRBD1 (6 bases). V was shortened by 3 bases and J by 3 bases, with 9 bases between the two germline ends. CDR1 is SGHAT, CDR2 FQNNGV, per germline. This CDR3 has 13 amino acids. The CDR3 region has the DNA TGTGCCAGCAGCTTGGCACAGGGCTACGAGCAGTACTTC. This translates into CASSLAQGYEQYF.

On this clone: Other DNA sequences within the sample encode an identical CDR3. The chain joins TRBV5-4 to TRBJ2-3; 12 bases line up with TRBD2. The CDR3 has 16 residues. V trimming: 4 bases; J trimming: 2 bases; junction bases outside the gene matches: 5. CDR1 is SGHNT, CDR2 YYREEE, per germline (reference sequence). The chain's CDR3 is CASSKGLAGATDTQYF. CDR3 sequence (DNA): TGTGCCAGCAGCAAGGGACTAGCGGGCGCCACAGATACGCAGTATTTT.

The genes are TRBV11-3 and TRBJ1-4; D is uncertain. The CDR3 covers 17 residues. With 3 bases removed from V and 0 bases from J, the gap between germline ends came to 14 bases. Germline V gene lookup returns CDR1 SGHNT and CDR2 YENEEA. The CDR3 loop reads CASSFTVKRTTNEKLFF. The CDR3 DNA is TGTGCCAGCAGCTTTACGGTCAAACGGACAACTAATGAAAAACTGTTTTTT.

This chain links TRBV28 with TRBJ2-1, with a tentative D call TRBD1 (5 bases). Trimming shortened V by 7 bases and J by 7 bases, and 23 bases separated the two germline ends. The CDR3 extends over 16 amino acids. CDR1 MDHEN and CDR2 SYDVKM come from the germline V gene. The CDR3 DNA reads TGTGCCAGCACTATGTTTGGGGCGCGAAGGCCGAATGAGCAGTTCTTC. It encodes CASTMFGARRPNEQFF.

This clone was counted many times. The chain has TRBV7-2 and TRBJ2-5; 14 bases are a match to TRBD2. The CDR3 runs 16 residues. The germline CDR1 and CDR2 sequences are SGHTA and FQGNSA. The ends lost 5 bases at V and 5 bases at J; junction bases unmatched: 7. CDR3 in DNA: TGTGCCAGCAGCGGTGGGACTAGCGGGAGTCGGGAGACCCAGTACTTC. It encodes CASSGGTSGSRETQYF.

The V gene is TRBV7-2, the J gene TRBJ2-7; D perhaps matches TRBD2 (6 bases). CDR1 and CDR2 from the germline V gene are SGHTA and FQGNSA. CDR3 size: 13 residues. V was cut by 3 bases and J by 5 bases, with 11 bases left in between. The DNA of the CDR3 is TGTGCCAGCAGCTTCGGGGGAACAGACGAGCAGTACTTC. It encodes CASSFGGTDEQYF.

J is TRBJ2-7 and V is TRBV27, with 9 bases that match TRBD2. Unmatched junction bases numbered 9, after V lost 6 bases and J lost 3 bases. The germline V gene has CDR1 MNHEY and CDR2 SMNVEV (reference sequence). The CDR3 loop spans 15 amino acids. The CDR3 loop reads CASRISGRVVYEQYF. Here the CDR3 DNA reads TGTGCCAGCAGGATTAGCGGGAGAGTGGTCTACGAGCAGTACTTC.

The genes are TRBV4-1 and TRBJ1-5; no clear D. The CDR3 sequence is 14 residues long. V dropped 1 base and J dropped 3 bases, with 7 bases sitting between them. From germline, CDR1 is MGHRA and CDR2 YSYEKL. CDR3 sequence (DNA): TGCGCCAGCAGCCAAGGAATTAACAATCAGCCCCAGCATTTT. Translation: CASSQGINNQPQHF.

This clone came up a few times. This chain joins TRBV9 and TRBJ1-1, with 7 positions matching TRBD1. Germline CDR1 SGDLS, CDR2 YYNGEE. The junction had 8 bases not matched to a gene; V was cut back by 2 bases and J by 10 bases. This CDR3 contains 13 residues. The CDR3 bases are TGTGCCAGCAGCGTTGGCACAGGGGACAGAGCTTTCTTT. Encoded protein: CASSVGTGDRAFF.

The V call is TRBV6-6, the J call TRBJ1-1; a possible D gene is TRBD1 (5 bases). The CDR3 consists of 15 residues. Germline-derived CDR1 and CDR2 are MNHNY and SVGAGI (reference sequence). Trimming shortened V by 1 base and J by 1 base, and 10 bases separated the two germline ends. The CDR3 loop is CASSYWQGGNTEAFF. For the CDR3, the DNA is TGTGCCAGCAGTTACTGGCAGGGAGGGAACACTGAAGCTTTCTTT.

About this clone itself: Relative to the germline gene, one junction end is altered; a read error may explain this. The chain combines TRBV30 with TRBJ1-1; the D gene is possibly TRBD1 (5 bases). Looked up from germline, CDR1 is GTSNPN and CDR2 is SVGIG (reference sequence). The CDR3 spans 14 residues. The CDR3 sequence is CARSVGLGETEAFF. The CDR3 coding sequence is TGTGCCCGGAGTGTAGGGTTGGGGGAGACTGAAGCTTTCTTT.

This clone was observed a few times. The chain has TRBV7-8 and TRBJ1-4, with a possible D match to TRBD1 (6 bases). V was trimmed by 1 base and J by 10 bases, leaving 13 bases between them. The CDR3 is made up of 14 amino acids. Germline V gene lookup returns CDR1 SGHVS and CDR2 FQNEAQ. For the CDR3, the DNA is TGTGCCAGCAGCTTAGGGGCAGGGGAGGGAAAACTGTTTTTT. Translated, it gives CASSLGAGEGKLFF.

With regard to this clone: Being one base from a much bigger clone, this may be a read error. Distinct nucleotide sequences in the sample also encode this CDR3. The chain couples TRBV11-1 to TRBJ2-1, with D perhaps matching TRBD1 (5 bases). V was trimmed by 3 bases and J by 5 bases, leaving 8 bases between them. The CDR3 runs 13 residues. Germline CDR1 SGHAT, CDR2 FQDESV (reference sequence). CDR3 sequence reads: CASSLGRNNEQFF. The CDR3 DNA reads as TGTGCCAGCAGCTTGGGGCGGAACAATGAGCAGTTCTTC.

This sequence joins TRBV27 and TRBJ2-2; 7 bases match TRBD1. CDR3 length: 18 amino acids. V shed 5 bases and J 1 base; nucleotides not matched to a gene: 13. Per germline, CDR1 MNHEY and CDR2 SMNVEV (reference sequence). The CDR3 DNA sequence: TGTGCCAGCAGTCCCCGCAACAGGGGACCTTGGAACACCGGGGAGCTGTTTTTT. Residues: CASSPRNRGPWNTGELFF.

The genes are TRBV20-1 and TRBJ2-1; 7 bases line up with TRBD1. CDR3 length: 11 residues. J lost 10 bases, V lost 4 bases, and 4 bases had no gene match. The germline V gene has CDR1 DFQATT and CDR2 SNEGSKA (reference sequence). This chain's CDR3 is CSATGTAEQFF. DNA for the CDR3: TGCAGTGCTACCGGGACAGCCGAGCAGTTCTTC.

This chain joins TRBV7-9 and TRBJ1-4, with a weak D call TRBD1 (6 bases). Germline V lookup: CDR1 SEHNR, CDR2 FQNEAQ (reference sequence). V was clipped by 7 bases and J by 3 bases, with 24 bases between them. The CDR3 has 18 amino acids. DNA for the CDR3: TGTGCCAGCACCCTTTTTCACGGCCAGGGGCCAGCTAATGAAAAACTGTTTTTT. It codes for CASTLFHGQGPANEKLFF. The variable domain in full, with the rest retrieved from reference TRBV7-9 and TRBJ1-4, is DTGVSQNPRHKITKRGQNVTFRCDPISEHNRLYWYRQTLGQGPEFLTYFQNEAQLEKSRLLSDRFSAERPKGSFSTLEIQRTEQGDSAMYLCASTLFHGQGPANEKLFFGSGTQLSVL.

This chain connects TRBV2 to TRBJ2-1; D unresolved. V was shortened by 4 bases and J by 7 bases, with 5 bases between the two germline ends. Germline CDR1 SNHLY, CDR2 FYNNEI. CDR3 length: 11 amino acids. The CDR3 here is CASSGKNEQFF. Here the CDR3 DNA reads TGTGCCAGCAGTGGTAAAAATGAGCAGTTCTTC.

The gene calls are TRBV28 and TRBJ1-5; the D is unclear. The V and J ends lost 7 bases and 1 base respectively, with 5 bases between them. CDR3 size: 12 residues. Germline V lookup: CDR1 MDHEN, CDR2 SYDVKM. CDR3 sequence: CASKASNQPQHF. The CDR3 coding sequence is TGTGCCAGCAAGGCCAGCAATCAGCCCCAGCATTTT.

The chain recombines TRBV28 with TRBJ2-7, with TRBD1 matching over 8 bases. J gave up 4 bases and V 4 bases, and 12 bases lay outside the gene matches. The CDR3 loop spans 16 amino acids. Germline lookup yields CDR1 MDHEN and CDR2 SYDVKM. CDR3 region: CASSSPGQAGGYEQYF. CDR3 sequence (DNA): TGTGCCAGCAGTTCTCCGGGACAGGCAGGGGGGTACGAGCAGTACTTC. The whole variable domain, remainder taken from reference TRBV28 and TRBJ2-7, is DVKVTQSSRYLVKRTGEKVFLECVQDMDHENMFWYRQDPGLGLRLIYFSYDVKMKEKGDIPEGYSVSREKKERFSLILESASTNQTSMYLCASSSPGQAGGYEQYFGPGTRLTVT.